Following are 8 T cell receptor beta chains from one sample sequenced in a study of T-cell memory formation after mild COVID-19. Using its own MiXCR run on the 5' RACE reads, TCRdb lists one record per CDR3 protein. Altogether about 240,000 distinct CDR3 sequences are present, more than 8% being singletons, with the ten largest covering 20% to 25%. The sample taken for sequencing was PBMCs or a T cell subset sorted from them (not recorded which). The receptors shown here come from a young man who had mild COVID-19 (a few samples of this study predate the infection). Cell type and time point are not known.

The V and J genes are TRBV15 and TRBJ1-5; TRBD1 aligns across 8 bases. The CDR3 loop spans 15 amino acids. In germline, CDR1 is LNHNV, CDR2 YYDKDF (reference sequence). V gave up 5 bases and J gave up 7 bases; unmatched junction bases: 10. The CDR3 is CATSFGRGLWQPQHF. CDR3 sequence (DNA): TGTGCCACCAGCTTCGGCAGGGGGCTTTGGCAGCCCCAGCATTTT.

This clonotype was counted a few times. The V gene is TRBV20-1, the J gene TRBJ2-2, with no clear D. The germline gives CDR1 DFQATT, CDR2 SNEGSKA (reference sequence). This CDR3 region has 13 residues. V was shortened by 7 bases and J by 3 bases, with 12 bases between the two germline ends. CDR3 in amino acids: CSVNDRHTGELFF. The CDR3 coding sequence is TGCAGTGTTAACGACCGTCACACCGGGGAGCTGTTTTTT.

This clonotype came up many times. The J gene is TRBJ2-1, the V gene TRBV5-1, with D perhaps TRBD1 (8 bases). The germline V gene has CDR1 SGHRS and CDR2 YFSETQ. CDR3 size: 20 residues. Between the trimmed V and J ends, which lost 2 bases and 1 base, there was a span of 25 bases. CDR3: CASSFGWGGTGGGSYNEQFF. The CDR3 DNA follows: TGCGCCAGCAGCTTCGGCTGGGGGGGAACAGGGGGAGGATCCTACAATGAGCAGTTCTTC.

Ten or more counts support this clonotype. J is TRBJ2-3 and V is TRBV5-1; either TRBD1 or TRBD2 may fit D (5 bases each). Germline V gene data show CDR1 as SGHRS and CDR2 as YFSETQ. V lost 2 bases to trimming and J lost 2 bases, with 9 bases between them. This CDR3 has 14 residues. CDR3 residues: CASSFSGTTDTQYF. The CDR3, as DNA: TGCGCCAGCAGCTTCTCGGGGACCACAGATACGCAGTATTTT.

This clonotype was seen many times. V gene TRBV20-1 combines with J gene TRBJ1-2; D gene uncertain. Deletions cut 3 bases from V and 7 bases from J, with 3 bases between. Germline CDR1 DFQATT, CDR2 SNEGSKA (reference sequence). The CDR3 totals 9 residues. The DNA of the CDR3 is TGCAGTGCTAGTGGTGGCTACACCTTC. This encodes CSASGGYTF.

This clonotype has just a few counts. J is TRBJ2-1 and V is TRBV3-1; 9 bases fit TRBD1. Looked up from germline, CDR1 is LGHDT and CDR2 is YNNKEL (reference sequence). V lost 4 bases to trimming and J lost 0 bases; unmatched junction nucleotides: 4. This CDR3 is 16 amino acids long. The CDR3 here is CASSPTGGFSYNEQFF. CDR3 bases: TGTGCCAGCAGCCCGACAGGGGGGTTCTCCTACAATGAGCAGTTCTTC.

This clonotype has only a few counts. The rearrangement joins TRBV7-2 to TRBJ1-3; D remains ambiguous. CDR1 and CDR2 (germline): SGHTA, FQGNSA. The length of the CDR3 is 14 residues. Trimming removed 1 base from V and 5 bases from J, with 9 bases in between. As DNA, the CDR3 is TGTGCCAGCAGCTTAGGTTTTTACCGAAACACCATATATTTT. It translates to CASSLGFYRNTIYF.

This chain uses TRBV9 with TRBJ1-5; 9 nucleotides match TRBD1. The V gene's germline CDR1 is SGDLS and CDR2 YYNGEE. The CDR3 is 14 amino acids. Trimming cost V 7 bases and J 11 bases; bases outside gene matches: 13. CDR3 region: CASGGQGWGEAQHF. As DNA, the CDR3 is TGTGCCAGCGGGGGACAGGGTTGGGGAGAGGCCCAGCATTTT. Supplemented by reference TRBV9 and TRBJ1-5, the full variable domain reads DSGVTQTPKHLITATGQRVTLRCSPRSGDLSVYWYQQSLDQGLQFLIQYYNGEERAKGNILERFSAQQFPDLHSELNLSSLELGDSALYFCASGGQGWGEAQHFGDGTRLSIL.